The 17 T cell receptor beta chains presented below share a single source sample, sequenced in a study of identical twins. TCRdb redid the calling of the 5' RACE reads with MiXCR, one entry per CDR3 protein. The sample has some 1,700,000 distinct CDR3 sequences; less than 35% are singletons. The sequenced material came from cord blood. The receptor set was obtained from a newborn girl in good health.

Note on this clonotype: Relative to the germline gene, one junction end is altered; a read error may explain this. The chain links TRBV12-3 or TRBV12-4 to TRBJ2-3; TRBD2 matches 9 bases. The CDR3 length is 16 residues. The CDR3 DNA sequence: TGTGCCAGCAGTTTGGCCGGGACTAGCAGAGCAGATGCGCAGTATTTT. It yields the protein CASSLAGTSRADAQYF.

J is TRBJ1-4 and V is TRBV28; no clear D. Germline CDR1 is MDHEN and CDR2 is SYDVKM. The CDR3 totals 13 residues. Trimming shortened V by 6 bases and J by 2 bases, and 7 bases separated the two germline ends. This CDR3 reads CASSVETNEKLFF. The CDR3 DNA sequence: TGTGCCAGCAGCGTAGAGACTAATGAAAAACTGTTTTTT.

This clonotype was observed a handful of times. The chain joins TRBV12-3 or TRBV12-4 to TRBJ2-1; 7 bases align to TRBD2. V gave up 7 bases and J gave up 13 bases; unmatched junction bases: 13. The CDR3 is 13 amino acids. CDR3 in amino acids: CASIESGKETQFF. CDR3 nucleotide sequence: TGTGCCAGCATAGAGAGCGGGAAGGAGACCCAGTTCTTC.

This clonotype was observed once. One junction end disagrees with the germline gene, perhaps due to a read error. The chain recombines TRBV4-1 with TRBJ2-1, with 15 bases matching TRBD2. Matching the DNA end better, TRBJ2-7 makes the J call doubtful. Germline V lookup: CDR1 MGHRA, CDR2 YSYEKL. The CDR3 runs to 20 residues. The DNA for the CDR3 is TGCGCCGGCAGCCAAGTGGCCGGGACTAGCGGGAGGCAACCCTACAATGAGCAGTACTTC. It specifies CAGSQVAGTSGRQPYNEQYF.

Details on this clonotype: With a much larger clone just one base away, this may be a read error. The chain has TRBV6-5 and TRBJ1-2; TRBD1 matches at 9 bases. Germline V gene data show CDR1 as MNHEY and CDR2 as SVGAGI. With V trimmed by 6 bases and J by 0 bases, 8 bases remained unmatched. This CDR3 is built from 16 residues. The CDR3: CASSIGTGPPNYGYTF. The CDR3 DNA sequence: TGTGCCAGCAGCATCGGGACAGGGCCTCCTAACTATGGCTACACCTTC.

The rearrangement links TRBV9 to TRBJ2-2; D call uncertain. CDR3 length: 13 residues. Trimming removed 7 bases from V and 5 bases from J, with 12 bases in between. Per the germline V gene, CDR1 is SGDLS and CDR2 is YYNGEE. In nucleotides, the CDR3 is TGTGCCAGCCTCGGGTATTTAACCGGGGAGCTGTTTTTT. It translates to CASLGYLTGELFF.

V gene TRBV4-2 combines with J gene TRBJ2-1, with a weak D call TRBD1 (6 bases). Germline V gives CDR1 LGHNA, CDR2 YNFKEQ. The CDR3 runs to 16 residues. V gave up 0 bases and J gave up 2 bases, with 11 bases separating them. CDR3 sequence: CASSQERGRAYNEQFF. The DNA of the CDR3 is TGTGCCAGCAGCCAAGAGAGGGGGAGAGCCTACAATGAGCAGTTCTTC.

The chain links TRBV11-2 to TRBJ2-1; TRBD1 agrees at 7 bases. V trimming: 5 bases; J trimming: 5 bases; junction bases outside the gene matches: 12. This CDR3 has 16 amino acids. In germline, CDR1 is SGHAT, CDR2 FQNNGV. The CDR3 nucleotides read TGTGCCAGCAGCGCACAGGGGCAGGGGCTCCACAATGAGCAGTTCTTC. Translated, it gives CASSAQGQGLHNEQFF.

This chain uses TRBV7-9 with TRBJ2-3; D ambiguous. Germline assignment: CDR1 SEHNR and CDR2 FQNEAQ (reference sequence). The CDR3 runs to 13 residues. V gave up 8 bases and J gave up 0 bases, with 9 bases separating them. The DNA for the CDR3 is TGTGCCAGCTTCCCCTCTAGCACAGATACGCAGTATTTT. Translation gives CASFPSSTDTQYF. The full variable domain, rest sourced from reference TRBV7-9 and TRBJ2-3, is DTGVSQNPRHKITKRGQNVTFRCDPISEHNRLYWYRQTLGQGPEFLTYFQNEAQLEKSRLLSDRFSAERPKGSFSTLEIQRTEQGDSAMYLCASFPSSTDTQYFGPGTRLTVL.

The CDR3 DNA reads as TGTGCCAGCAGTCGGGGCGAATATGGAATCCAAGAGACCCAGTACTTC. Its translation is CASSRGEYGIQETQYF. This sequence joins TRBV12-3 or TRBV12-4 and TRBJ2-5; D possibly uses TRBD1 or TRBD2 (5 bases each). This CDR3 has 16 residues. V lost 5 bases and J 1 base, leaving 17 bases between the germline ends.

The chain joins TRBV28 to TRBJ2-2, with a tentative D call TRBD1 (7 bases). V lost 6 bases, J lost 7 bases, and 18 bases lay in between. This CDR3 has 15 residues. Germline CDR1 and CDR2: MDHEN and SYDVKM. The CDR3 reads CASSRATGRIGELFF. The DNA of the CDR3 is TGTGCCAGCAGCCGCGCGACAGGGAGGATCGGGGAGCTGTTTTTT.

This rearrangement joins TRBV2 to TRBJ1-4; D is ambiguous. The CDR3 is made up of 14 amino acids. The V end was cut by 4 bases, the J end by 3 bases, with 9 bases between. In germline, CDR1 is SNHLY, CDR2 FYNNEI. CDR3 loop: CASSVLAANEKLFF. The CDR3 region has the DNA TGTGCCAGCAGTGTGCTTGCGGCTAATGAAAAACTGTTTTTT.

In regard to this clonotype: One end of the junction does not line up with germline, which may come from a read error. This chain links TRBV2 with TRBJ1-4, with D perhaps matching TRBD1 (5 bases). The CDR3 totals 14 residues. From germline, CDR1 is SNHLY and CDR2 FYNNEI. The CDR3 loop reads CTSSVRGWGEKLFF. CDR3 coding DNA: TGTACCAGCAGTGTTCGCGGTTGGGGGGAAAAACTGTTTTTT.

This chain connects TRBV20-1 to TRBJ2-3; D is uncertain. The CDR3 spans 13 residues. Per germline, CDR1 DFQATT and CDR2 SNEGSKA (reference sequence). Trimming took 4 bases from V and 4 from J, leaving 12 bases between them. The CDR3 DNA is TGCAGTGCTAAGGCGCAGGTGGCAGATACGCAGTATTTT. Translation gives CSAKAQVADTQYF.

This chain connects TRBV2 to TRBJ1-6; no definite D call. Germline-derived CDR1 and CDR2 are SNHLY and FYNNEI. There are 12 residues in the CDR3. V was pared by 8 bases and J by 10 bases, with 12 bases between. The DNA of the CDR3 is TGTGCCAGCCACGGGAGCTTATCACCCCTCCACTTT. Amino acid sequence: CASHGSLSPLHF.

CDR3 DNA: TGTGCCAGCACCAAACAAAGGAGCGGGACCCCAACAGATACGCAGTATTTT. Translated: CASTKQRSGTPTDTQYF. This chain uses TRBV6-2 or TRBV6-3 with TRBJ2-3; 7 bases agree with TRBD2. In germline, CDR1 is MNHEY, CDR2 SVGEGT. With V trimmed by 7 bases and J by 3 bases, 16 bases remained unmatched. This CDR3 comprises 17 residues.

The V call is TRBV6-1, the J call TRBJ2-2, with 10 nucleotides matching TRBD2. After removal of 6 bases from V and 5 bases from J, the junction contained 9 bases not matched to a gene. The CDR3 contains 16 residues. In germline, CDR1 is MNHNS, CDR2 SASEGT. CDR3 loop: CASRALAGGATGELFF. The CDR3 bases are TGTGCCAGCAGGGCCTTAGCGGGAGGAGCGACCGGGGAGCTGTTTTTT.